Listed here is a single TCR beta chain. The target antigen is unknown. This specimen belongs to a study of shared clonotypes between healthy human individuals. Study observations and caveats: The diversity represented, both genetic and in exposure history, was limited by few donors. Clonotypes that were shared across a few donors made up 4% to 6% of naive CD4 clonotypes. When compared with the clonotypes that were shared by all four sorted-subset donors, the non-shared clonotypes turned out to have lower generation probabilities.

The J segment lost 6 bases and the V segment lost 7 bases, leaving 10 bases of the junction unmatched. Germline V gives CDR1 MNHEY, CDR2 SVGAGI. The CDR3 runs to 14 residues. In the source study's methods: Owing to the provision of junction-only sequences devoid of quality scores by immunoSEQ, filtering differed. Some clones are missing from TCRdb's copy, which holds only in-frame ones; the method was immunoSEQ multiplex PCR. D and trimming come from the DNA, and the V and J calls and clone size come from that table. The repertoire holds 2 million to 2.5 million clones, with 92% as singletons. V and J are TRBV6-5 and TRBJ2-3, with TRBD2 matching over 7 bases. The clonotype was recovered from a man between 18 and 29 years old in good health. Some clones in this sample may be carry-over from other donors' samples. The sample comprised naive CD4+ T cells from PBMCs. As to subset: CD45RA+ positively selected. Written as DNA, the CDR3 is TGTGCCAGCAAGGTGAAGGCGGGAGCTGATACGCAGTATTTT. As protein: CASKVKAGADTQYF.